The 18 T cell receptor beta chains given below trace back to one sample, sequenced in a study of shared clonotypes between healthy human individuals. Repertoires were generated with immunoSEQ multiplex PCR, while TCRdb's copy carries only in-frame clones and drops some. The top ten hold roughly 0.45% of the sample, which has about 1.5 million clones, 95% to 99% seen once. Sequences were obtained from naive CD4+ T cells sorted from blood. The sample's subset: CD45RA+ positively selected. The receptors were gathered from a man aged 25-40 years in good health.

Turning to this clone: Other DNA sequences in this specimen translate into the identical CDR3. This rearrangement joins TRBV28 to TRBJ1-5, with D perhaps matching TRBD1 (5 bases). Germline CDR1 is MDHEN and CDR2 is SYDVKM. This CDR3 has 15 residues. Trimming took off 2 bases at V and 0 bases at J, with 8 bases between the two ends. CDR3 residues: CASSLGGYSNQPQHF. In DNA, the CDR3 is TGTGCCAGCAGTTTAGGGGGATATAGCAATCAGCCCCAGCATTTT.

V gene TRBV28 combines with J gene TRBJ2-2, with D possibly called TRBD1 or TRBD2 (5 bases each). V lost 6 bases and J 0 bases, leaving 14 bases between the germline ends. This CDR3 is 16 amino acids long. Germline CDR1 and CDR2: MDHEN and SYDVKM. CDR3 loop: CASRERVGANTGELFF. In nucleotides, the CDR3 is TGTGCCAGCAGAGAGCGTGTGGGGGCGAACACCGGGGAGCTGTTTTTT.

The gene calls are TRBV11-1 and TRBJ2-7; TRBD1 matches 8 bases. CDR3 length: 15 residues. J was trimmed by 2 bases and V by 3 bases; bases with no gene match: 6. Germline V gene lookup returns CDR1 SGHAT and CDR2 FQDESV (reference sequence). The chain's CDR3 is CASSLWPQGAYEQYF. CDR3 nucleotide sequence: TGTGCCAGCAGCTTGTGGCCACAGGGGGCCTACGAGCAGTACTTC.

V gene TRBV11-2 combines with J gene TRBJ2-7; 11 nucleotides align to TRBD1. The CDR3 is 16 residues long. Germline assignment: CDR1 SGHAT and CDR2 FQNNGV. The ends lost 3 bases at V and 4 bases at J; junction bases unmatched: 8. The CDR3 DNA reads TGTGCCAGCAGCTTCACAACCGGGACAGGGGGATACGAGCAGTACTTC. Translation: CASSFTTGTGGYEQYF.

The rearrangement joins TRBV9 to TRBJ1-2, with 7 bases matching TRBD1. Germline V gene data show CDR1 as SGDLS and CDR2 as YYNGEE. Germline trimming cut 3 bases from V and 2 bases from J; bases unmatched to any gene: 4. This CDR3 is 14 amino acids long. CDR3 coding DNA: TGTGCCAGCAGCGACCGGGACAGAAACTATGGCTACACCTTC. Amino acids: CASSDRDRNYGYTF.

CDR3 in amino acids: CASSTWGTGSYEQYF. The CDR3 DNA reads TGTGCCAGCAGTACCTGGGGGACAGGGAGCTACGAGCAGTACTTC. The chain combines TRBV6-5 with TRBJ2-7, with 9 bases lining up with TRBD1. CDR3 length equals 15 residues. Germline CDR1 is MNHEY and CDR2 is SVGAGI. V shed 5 bases, J shed 3 bases, and the junction held 8 bases outside the gene matches.

The V call is TRBV5-5, the J call TRBJ1-1; D perhaps matches TRBD1 (5 bases). V was trimmed by 2 bases and J by 5 bases, leaving 16 bases between them. The CDR3 loop spans 15 amino acids. Germline lookup yields CDR1 SGHKS and CDR2 YYEKEE (reference sequence). CDR3 residues: CASSLDGRGTTEAFF. CDR3 bases: TGTGCCAGCAGCTTAGACGGACGGGGGACTACTGAAGCTTTCTTT.

The CDR3 loop reads CASSVRQSSSYEQYF. CDR3 coding DNA: TGCGCCAGCAGCGTTCGACAGTCTAGCTCCTACGAGCAGTACTTC. The chain is built from TRBV5-1 and TRBJ2-7; D might be TRBD1 (5 bases). This CDR3 spans 15 amino acids. Trimming removed 4 bases from V and 0 bases from J, with 14 bases in between. CDR1 is SGHRS, CDR2 YFSETQ, per germline.

This rearrangement joins TRBV29-1 to TRBJ1-1, with D maybe TRBD1 (5 bases). CDR3 length: 13 residues. Germline CDR1 and CDR2: SQVTM and ANQGSEA. Deletions cut 5 bases from V and 7 bases from J, with 17 bases between. CDR3 sequence: CSVRGVGAFEAFF. CDR3 coding DNA: TGCAGCGTTCGGGGGGTCGGAGCCTTTGAAGCTTTCTTT.

Only one count was recorded for this clone. The J gene is TRBJ2-1, the V gene TRBV10-3; TRBD1 or TRBD2 may be the D gene (6 bases each). The germline CDR1 and CDR2 sequences are ENHRY and SYGVKD. CDR3 length: 17 amino acids. V gave up 8 bases and J gave up 4 bases, with 24 bases separating them. The CDR3 DNA follows: TGTGCCATCGGTTCCACCTCAACGGGGGCGGGATACAATGAGCAGTTCTTC. Its protein product is CAIGSTSTGAGYNEQFF.

The V gene is TRBV2, the J gene TRBJ2-1, with 7 positions matching TRBD2. The CDR3 sequence is 15 residues long. Germline values: CDR1 SNHLY, CDR2 FYNNEI. Trimming cost V 6 bases and J 8 bases; bases outside gene matches: 13. The CDR3 DNA reads TGTGCCAGCAGAAGGCTCGGGAGGAATGACCATGAGCAGTTCTTC. This translates into CASRRLGRNDHEQFF.

This chain connects TRBV28 to TRBJ2-7; 9 bases map to TRBD2. The ends lost 6 bases at V and 6 bases at J; junction bases unmatched: 15. Germline lookup yields CDR1 MDHEN and CDR2 SYDVKM. This CDR3 spans 16 amino acids. Written as DNA, the CDR3 is TGTGCCAGCAGCCCCGTGGGTGTAGCGGGAGCCGGCGAGCAGTACTTC. It encodes CASSPVGVAGAGEQYF. The full variable domain, its missing parts supplied by reference TRBV28 and TRBJ2-7, is DVKVTQSSRYLVKRTGEKVFLECVQDMDHENMFWYRQDPGLGLRLIYFSYDVKMKEKGDIPEGYSVSREKKERFSLILESASTNQTSMYLCASSPVGVAGAGEQYFGPGTRLTVT.

The chain links TRBV14 to TRBJ1-2; maybe TRBD1 (6 bases). CDR3 length: 14 residues. Germline assignment: CDR1 SGHDN and CDR2 FVKESK. The V gene lost 2 bases and the J gene lost 8 bases, with 15 bases spanning the gap. The CDR3 region has the DNA TGTGCCAGCAGCCAAAGGGGGGGCGCGAGAGGCTACACCTTC. This encodes CASSQRGGARGYTF. Drawing the rest from reference TRBV14 and TRBJ1-2, the complete variable domain is EAGVTQFPSHSVIEKGQTVTLRCDPISGHDNLYWYRRVMGKEIKFLLHFVKESKQDESGMPNNRFLAERTGGTYSTLKVQPAELEDSGVYFCASSQRGGARGYTFGSGTRLTVV.

This rearrangement joins TRBV7-8 to TRBJ2-3; no firm D call. Germline V gene data show CDR1 as SGHVS and CDR2 as FQNEAQ. V lost 7 bases and J 0 bases, leaving 17 bases between the germline ends. The length of the CDR3 is 16 residues. DNA of the CDR3: TGTGCCAGCACCACCTTCTGGACGGGTAGCACAGATACGCAGTATTTT. Its translation: CASTTFWTGSTDTQYF.

The chain couples TRBV5-1 to TRBJ1-5; D not resolved. CDR3 length: 14 residues. CDR1 and CDR2 from the germline V gene are SGHRS and YFSETQ. Trimming pared 2 bases from V and 1 base from J, leaving 7 bases between. CDR3 amino acids: CASSLPGSNQPQHF. DNA of the CDR3: TGCGCCAGCAGCTTACCGGGGAGCAATCAGCCCCAGCATTTT.

J is TRBJ1-1 and V is TRBV25-1; no clear D. CDR3 length equals 14 residues. Germline CDR1 is MGHDK and CDR2 is SYGVNS. V dropped 5 bases and J dropped 1 base, with 11 bases sitting between them. CDR3: CASSPHPRNTEAFF. CDR3 nucleotides: TGTGCCAGCAGTCCCCATCCAAGGAACACTGAAGCTTTCTTT.

For this clone: Other DNA sequences in this sample translate to the same CDR3. The rearrangement uses TRBV9 and TRBJ2-5, with 10 nucleotides matching TRBD2. The V and J ends lost 1 base and 5 bases, in that order; junction bases with no gene match: 8. The CDR3 covers 16 residues. Germline values: CDR1 SGDLS, CDR2 YYNGEE. The chain's CDR3 is CASSVSSGRAGETQYF. Written as DNA, the CDR3 is TGTGCCAGCAGCGTATCCAGCGGGAGGGCCGGGGAGACCCAGTACTTC.

V usage is TRBV7-3 and J usage is TRBJ2-1; the D gene could be TRBD1 or TRBD2 (5 bases each). Trimming left V 6 bases short and J 7 bases short, with 13 bases between. Looked up from germline, CDR1 is SGHTA and CDR2 is FQGTGA. There are 13 residues in the CDR3. DNA of the CDR3: TGTGCCAGCAGTGGGGCTAGCTCAAATGAGCAGTTCTTC. Translated, it gives CASSGASSNEQFF.